These 22 T cell receptor beta chains share one sample of origin, sequenced in a study of post-analysis software for immune sequencing data. Overall study findings and caveats: Compared with controls, patients had more of 4 to 6 TRBV segments, including TRBV5-6, TRBV5-1 and TRBV20-1.

The library was made from cDNA and included unique molecular identifiers. MiXCR, applied by TCRdb to the PCR reads, yields one record per CDR3 protein. This table holds around 180,000 distinct CDR3 sequences, approximately 30% found once. No antigen is known for these receptors. Source material: blood. These receptors were collected from a girl under 18 with multiple sclerosis.

This clonotype has ten or more counts. The chain uses TRBV6-5 and TRBJ2-1, with 7 bases fitting TRBD2. With V trimmed by 4 bases and J by 4 bases, 13 bases remained unmatched. CDR1 and CDR2 from the germline V gene are MNHEY and SVGAGI. This CDR3 spans 17 amino acids. In DNA form, the CDR3 reads TGTGCCAGCAGTTTGAGGACGGCGGGAGTCATTTACAATGAGCAGTTCTTC. As protein: CASSLRTAGVIYNEQFF.

The count of this clonotype is one. A much larger clone lies one base from this, so it may be a read error. In this CDR3 the conserved last residue, phenylalanine or tryptophan, is missing, so a read error is likely. V is TRBV5-1 and J is TRBJ2-5; 8 nucleotides match TRBD2. CDR1 and CDR2 (germline): SGHRS, YFSETQ. This CDR3 comprises 14 residues. V dropped 2 bases and J dropped 4; count of bases not matched to a gene: 4. This CDR3 is CASSFSGGGETQYL. CDR3 in DNA: TGCGCCAGCAGCTTCAGCGGGGGAGGAGAGACCCAGTACTTG.

This chain uses TRBV9 with TRBJ1-5, with D uncertain. The CDR3 length is 14 residues. Germline CDR1 reads SGDLS; CDR2 reads YYNGEE. V was pared by 3 bases and J by 5 bases, with 12 bases between. This CDR3 is CASSDGQAYQPQHF. In nucleotides, the CDR3 is TGTGCCAGCAGCGACGGGCAGGCGTATCAGCCCCAGCATTTT.

This clonotype has a handful of counts. This may be a read error, as it is one base from a much larger clone. The rearrangement joins TRBV30 to TRBJ2-7; no definite D call. The CDR3 covers 13 residues. CDR1 and CDR2 from the germline V gene are GTSNPN and SVGIG (reference sequence). V was trimmed by 8 bases and J by 5 bases, leaving 19 bases between them. The DNA of the CDR3 is TGTGCCGGCAGAGATTCTACAGTTCACGAGCAGTACTTC. Its protein product is CAGRDSTVHEQYF.

The chain is built from TRBV7-6 and TRBJ1-1; tentatively, D is TRBD1 (6 bases). CDR1 is SGHVS, CDR2 FNYEAQ, per germline. The CDR3 runs 14 residues. V was clipped by 1 base and J by 7 bases, with 13 bases between them. CDR3 amino acids: CASSLGGGLGEAFF. CDR3 bases: TGTGCCAGCAGCTTAGGGGGGGGGCTAGGTGAAGCTTTCTTT.

On this clonotype: This may arise from a read error, as a much more abundant clone is one base away. The chain couples TRBV24-1 to TRBJ2-3; D is perhaps TRBD1 (5 bases). The germline V gene has CDR1 KGHDR and CDR2 SFDVKD. V gave up 2 bases and J gave up 5 bases, with 16 bases separating them. CDR3 size: 16 residues. This chain's CDR3 is CATSDSQGSNRDTQYF. DNA for the CDR3: TGTGCCACCAGTGATTCGCAGGGATCGAATCGAGATACGCAGTATTTT.

This clonotype was detected only once. Just one base apart from a much larger clone, this may be a read error. CDR3 region: CASSLSRTAYEQYF. As DNA, the CDR3 is TGTGCCAGCAGTTTGAGTCGGACGGCCTACGAGCAGTACTTC. The chain joins TRBV12-3 or TRBV12-4 to TRBJ2-7; D not resolved. The CDR3 runs to 14 residues. V was shortened by 3 bases and J by 2 bases, with 11 bases between the two germline ends.

There are many counts of this clonotype. This chain joins TRBV24-1 and TRBJ2-1; 10 bases match TRBD2. This CDR3 region has 15 residues. Trimming cost V 5 bases and J 10 bases; bases outside gene matches: 10. Germline V gene sequence: CDR1 KGHDR, CDR2 SFDVKD. The CDR3 sequence: CATSGPSGRSDEQFF. DNA of the CDR3: TGTGCCACCAGTGGGCCTAGCGGGAGATCGGACGAGCAGTTCTTC.

This clonotype appeared many times. The chain recombines TRBV20-1 with TRBJ1-5; D is perhaps TRBD1 (6 bases). V shed 3 bases and J shed 4 bases, with 16 bases lying between them. This CDR3 contains 15 residues. Germline loops: CDR1 DFQATT, CDR2 SNEGSKA (reference sequence). In DNA form, the CDR3 reads TGCAGTGCTAGGGAGGGGGGCTGGGGGAATCAGCCCCAGCATTTT. Protein product: CSAREGGWGNQPQHF.

This clonotype was counted ten times or more. The chain combines TRBV5-5 with TRBJ2-1; TRBD2 is a possible D gene (5 bases). The length of the CDR3 is 16 residues. Germline V gene sequence: CDR1 SGHKS, CDR2 YYEKEE (reference sequence). The ends were cut back, 3 bases at V and 1 base at J, with 14 bases in the middle. CDR3 amino acids: CASSWGAVWSYNEQFF. The CDR3 nucleotides are TGTGCCAGCAGCTGGGGAGCGGTATGGTCCTACAATGAGCAGTTCTTC.

This clonotype occurred many times. This chain connects TRBV6-5 to TRBJ2-5; 7 bases map to TRBD1. J was trimmed by 6 bases and V by 6 bases; bases with no gene match: 4. The CDR3 length is 12 residues. Germline V gene sequence: CDR1 MNHEY, CDR2 SVGAGI. The CDR3 sequence is CASRRQGKTQYF. The CDR3 nucleotides are TGTGCCAGCAGGAGACAGGGAAAGACCCAGTACTTC.

This clonotype turned up a few times. This chain joins TRBV15 and TRBJ1-1; D is uncertain. This CDR3 region has 17 residues. CDR1 LNHNV and CDR2 YYDKDF come from the germline V gene (reference sequence). V lost 0 bases to trimming and J lost 0 bases, with 14 bases between them. The CDR3 nucleotides read TGTGCCACCAGCAGAGATACGAGTTCCCCCATGAACACTGAAGCTTTCTTT. Translation: CATSRDTSSPMNTEAFF.

This clonotype was observed a few times. The rearrangement joins TRBV4-1 to TRBJ1-2; 11 bases agree with TRBD1. Germline loops: CDR1 MGHRA, CDR2 YSYEKL. The CDR3 is 16 residues long. J lost 2 bases, V lost 4 bases, and 6 bases had no gene match. The CDR3 coding sequence is TGCGCCAGCAGCCTTCGGACAGGGGGCGCAAACTATGGCTACACCTTC. It encodes CASSLRTGGANYGYTF.

The rearrangement links TRBV11-2 to TRBJ2-1; D gene uncertain. The V gene's germline CDR1 is SGHAT and CDR2 FQNNGV. V was clipped by 0 bases and J by 1 base, with 13 bases between them. The CDR3 contains 17 residues. The CDR3 loop is CASSLDQYVGSYNEQFF. For the CDR3, the DNA is TGTGCCAGCAGCTTAGATCAATATGTGGGATCCTACAATGAGCAGTTCTTC.

This clonotype was seen repeatedly, ten times or more. The CDR3 reads CASSYSPQPRGETQYF. The DNA for the CDR3 is TGTGCCAGCAGTTACTCGCCGCAGCCCCGAGGGGAGACCCAGTACTTC. The chain couples TRBV6-5 to TRBJ2-5; a possible D gene is TRBD2 (5 bases). Trimming took off 0 bases at V and 5 bases at J, with 16 bases between the two ends. Germline CDR1 MNHEY, CDR2 SVGAGI. This CDR3 comprises 16 residues.

A few counts support this clonotype. The rearrangement uses TRBV27 and TRBJ1-2; possibly TRBD1 for D (5 bases). Germline V CDR1 and CDR2: MNHEY, SMNVEV (reference sequence). The length of the CDR3 is 16 residues. The V and J ends lost 1 base and 4 bases respectively, with 16 bases between them. CDR3 region: CASSLYGQGGPYGYTF. The CDR3 DNA follows: TGTGCCAGCAGTTTATATGGCCAGGGAGGCCCCTATGGCTACACCTTC.

This clonotype was seen ten or more times. V and J are TRBV5-6 and TRBJ2-1; 8 bases map to TRBD2. This CDR3 is built from 15 residues. CDR1 and CDR2 from the germline V gene are SGHDT and YYEEEE. V lost 2 bases, J lost 7 bases, and 8 bases stayed unmatched. DNA for the CDR3: TGTGCCAGCAGCTTTTCGCCGGGAGGGGTGAATGAGCAGTTCTTC. Its translation is CASSFSPGGVNEQFF. Full variable domain (outside the CDR3, taken from reference TRBV5-6 and TRBJ2-1): DAGVTQSPTHLIKTRGQQVTLRCSPKSGHDTVSWYQQALGQGPQFIFQYYEEEERQRGNFPDRFSGHQFPNYSSELNVNALLLGDSALYLCASSFSPGGVNEQFFGPGTRLTVL.

Concerning this clonotype: Just one base apart from a much larger clone, this may be a read error. The chain has TRBV20-1 and TRBJ2-1; tentative D call: TRBD2 (6 bases). There are 13 residues in the CDR3. Germline V gives CDR1 DFQATT, CDR2 SNEGSKA (reference sequence). V was shortened by 3 bases and J by 8 bases, with 14 bases between the two germline ends. The CDR3 DNA sequence: TGCAGTGCTAGTGGGCGGGGTGGGTATGAGCAGTTCTTC. Translating it yields CSASGRGGYEQFF.

The chain joins TRBV7-9 to TRBJ1-2, with D hard to call. V was trimmed by 4 bases and J by 13 bases, leaving 31 bases between them. CDR3 length: 17 residues. Germline CDR1 is SEHNR and CDR2 is FQNEAQ (reference sequence). This CDR3 reads CASSSGNSLSLSRQVTF. CDR3 bases: TGTGCCAGCAGCTCCGGGAACTCCCTTTCACTTTCTCGCCAGGTCACCTTC.

This clonotype has at least ten counts. The chain is built from TRBV7-9 and TRBJ2-3; D unclear. Germline loops: CDR1 SEHNR, CDR2 FQNEAQ (reference sequence). V lost 5 bases, J lost 3 bases, and 3 bases lay in between. The CDR3 sequence is 11 residues long. DNA for the CDR3: TGTGCCAGCAGCGAAACAGATACGCAGTATTTT. Protein product: CASSETDTQYF.

This chain links TRBV4-2 with TRBJ2-7; TRBD2 matches 8 bases. Germline V lookup: CDR1 LGHNA, CDR2 YNFKEQ. V lost 4 bases and J lost 5; bases outside the gene matches: 10. This CDR3 has 15 residues. The CDR3 region has the DNA TGTGCCAGCAGCCCAAGGCCAGCGGGAGAGAACGAGCAGTACTTC. Protein: CASSPRPAGENEQYF.

Points on this clonotype: A junction end diverges from the germline sequence, so it may reflect a read error. V is TRBV20-1 and J is TRBJ2-5; D not certain. In germline, CDR1 is DFQATT, CDR2 SNEGSKA (reference sequence). This CDR3 spans 14 amino acids. This CDR3 reads CSARALSHQETLYF. CDR3 in DNA: TGCAGTGCTCGAGCCCTCAGTCACCAAGAGACCCTGTACTTC.